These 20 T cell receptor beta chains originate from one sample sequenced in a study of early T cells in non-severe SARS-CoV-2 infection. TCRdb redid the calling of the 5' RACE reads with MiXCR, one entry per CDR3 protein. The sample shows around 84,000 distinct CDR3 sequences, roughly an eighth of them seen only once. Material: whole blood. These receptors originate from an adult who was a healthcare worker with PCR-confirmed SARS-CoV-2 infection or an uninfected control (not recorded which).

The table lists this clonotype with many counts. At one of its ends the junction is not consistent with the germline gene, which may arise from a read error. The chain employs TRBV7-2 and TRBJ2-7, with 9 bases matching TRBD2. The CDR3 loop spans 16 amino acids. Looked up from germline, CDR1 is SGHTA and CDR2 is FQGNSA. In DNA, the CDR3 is TGTGCCAGCAGCCCGATCTCGAGCGGGAGGCCTTACGAGCAATACTTC. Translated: CASSPISSGRPYEQYF.

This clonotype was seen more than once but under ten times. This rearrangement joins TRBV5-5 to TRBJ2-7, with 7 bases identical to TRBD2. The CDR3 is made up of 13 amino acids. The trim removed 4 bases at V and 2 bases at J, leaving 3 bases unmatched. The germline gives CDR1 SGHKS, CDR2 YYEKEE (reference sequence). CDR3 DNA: TGTGCCAGCAGCACAAGCGGGACCTACGAGCAGTACTTC. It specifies CASSTSGTYEQYF.

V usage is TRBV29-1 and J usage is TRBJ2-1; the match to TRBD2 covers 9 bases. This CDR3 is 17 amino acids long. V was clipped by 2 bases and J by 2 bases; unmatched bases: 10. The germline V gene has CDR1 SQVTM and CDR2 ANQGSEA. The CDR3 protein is CSVERPSSGNAYNEQFF. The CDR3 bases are TGCAGCGTTGAACGCCCCTCTAGCGGGAACGCCTACAATGAGCAGTTCTTC.

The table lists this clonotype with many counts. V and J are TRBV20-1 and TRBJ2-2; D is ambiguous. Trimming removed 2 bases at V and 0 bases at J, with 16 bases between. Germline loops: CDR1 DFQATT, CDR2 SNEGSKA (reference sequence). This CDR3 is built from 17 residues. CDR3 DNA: TGCAGTGCTAGAATTAGTGGATCGGGCTCGAACACCGGGGAGCTGTTTTTT. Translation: CSARISGSGSNTGELFF.

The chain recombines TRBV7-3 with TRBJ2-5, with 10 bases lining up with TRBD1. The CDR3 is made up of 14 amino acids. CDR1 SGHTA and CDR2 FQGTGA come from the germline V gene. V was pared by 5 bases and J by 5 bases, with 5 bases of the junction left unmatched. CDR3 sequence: CASSATGGLETQYF. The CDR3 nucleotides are TGTGCCAGCAGCGCGACAGGGGGCCTTGAGACCCAGTACTTC.

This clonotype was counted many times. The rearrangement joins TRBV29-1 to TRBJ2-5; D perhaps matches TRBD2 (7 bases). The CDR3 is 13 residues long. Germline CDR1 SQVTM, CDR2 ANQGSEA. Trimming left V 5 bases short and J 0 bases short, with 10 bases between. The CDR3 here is CSVRGGYQETQYF. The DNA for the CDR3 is TGCAGCGTTAGGGGGGGTTACCAAGAGACCCAGTACTTC.

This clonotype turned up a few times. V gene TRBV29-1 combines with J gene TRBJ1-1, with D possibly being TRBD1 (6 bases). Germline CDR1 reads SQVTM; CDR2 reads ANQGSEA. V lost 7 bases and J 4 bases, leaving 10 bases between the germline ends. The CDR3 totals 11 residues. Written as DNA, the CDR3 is TGCAGCGCCAACAGGGCCACTGAAGCTTTCTTT. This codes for CSANRATEAFF.

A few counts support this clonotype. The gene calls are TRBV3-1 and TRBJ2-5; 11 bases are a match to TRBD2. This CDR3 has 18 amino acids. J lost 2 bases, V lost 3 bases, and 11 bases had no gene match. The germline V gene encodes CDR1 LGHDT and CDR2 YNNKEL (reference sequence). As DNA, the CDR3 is TGTGCCAGCAGCCATCCCCACCCGGGACTAGCGGATCAAGAGACCCAGTACTTC. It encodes CASSHPHPGLADQETQYF.

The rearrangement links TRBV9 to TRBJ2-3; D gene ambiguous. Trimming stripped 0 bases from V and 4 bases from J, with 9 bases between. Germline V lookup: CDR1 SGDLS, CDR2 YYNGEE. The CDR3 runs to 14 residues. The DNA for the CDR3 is TGTGCCAGCAGCGTAGATTCTAGGGCAGATACGCAGTATTTT. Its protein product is CASSVDSRADTQYF.

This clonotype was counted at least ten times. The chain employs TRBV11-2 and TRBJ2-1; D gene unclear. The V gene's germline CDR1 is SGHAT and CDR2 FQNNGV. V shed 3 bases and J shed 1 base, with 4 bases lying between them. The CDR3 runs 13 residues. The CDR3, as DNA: TGTGCCAGCAGCTTCTCGTCCTACAATGAGCAGTTCTTC. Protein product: CASSFSSYNEQFF. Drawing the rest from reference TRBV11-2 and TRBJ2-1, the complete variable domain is EAGVAQSPRYKIIEKRQSVAFWCNPISGHATLYWYQQILGQGPKLLIQFQNNGVVDDSQLPKDRFSAERLKGVDSTLKIQPAKLEDSAVYLCASSFSSYNEQFFGPGTRLTVL.

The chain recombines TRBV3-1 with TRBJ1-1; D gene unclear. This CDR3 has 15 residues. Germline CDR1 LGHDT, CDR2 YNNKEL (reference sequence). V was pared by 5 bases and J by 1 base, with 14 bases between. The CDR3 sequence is CASSSNRASNTEAFF. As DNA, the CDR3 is TGTGCCAGCAGCAGCAACCGGGCCTCGAACACTGAAGCTTTCTTT.

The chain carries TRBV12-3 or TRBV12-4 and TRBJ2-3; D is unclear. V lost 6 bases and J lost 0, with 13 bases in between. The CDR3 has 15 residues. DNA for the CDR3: TGTGCCAGCAGCGGTCTAAGAACTAGCACAGATACGCAGTATTTT. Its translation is CASSGLRTSTDTQYF.

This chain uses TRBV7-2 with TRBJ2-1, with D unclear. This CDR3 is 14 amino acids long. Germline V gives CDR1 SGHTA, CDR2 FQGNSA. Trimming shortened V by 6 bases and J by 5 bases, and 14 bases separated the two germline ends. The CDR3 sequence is CASSAMPADNEQFF. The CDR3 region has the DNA TGTGCCAGCAGTGCCATGCCCGCGGACAATGAGCAGTTCTTC. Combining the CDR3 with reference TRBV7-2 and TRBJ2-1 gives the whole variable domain GAGVSQSPSNKVTEKGKDVELRCDPISGHTALYWYRQSLGQGLEFLIYFQGNSAPDKSGLPSDRFSAERTGGSVSTLTIQRTQQEDSAVYLCASSAMPADNEQFFGPGTRLTVL.

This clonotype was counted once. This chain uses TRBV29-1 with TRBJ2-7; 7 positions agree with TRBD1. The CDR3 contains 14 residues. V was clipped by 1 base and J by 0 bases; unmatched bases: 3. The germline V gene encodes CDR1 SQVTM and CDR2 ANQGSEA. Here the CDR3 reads CSVEGGTDSYEQYF. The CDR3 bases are TGCAGCGTTGAAGGGGGGACAGACTCCTACGAGCAGTACTTC.

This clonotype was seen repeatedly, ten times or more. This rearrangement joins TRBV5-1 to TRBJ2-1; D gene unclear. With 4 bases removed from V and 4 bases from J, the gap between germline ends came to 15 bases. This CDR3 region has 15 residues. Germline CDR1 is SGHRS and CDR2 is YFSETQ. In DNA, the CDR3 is TGCGCCAGCAGCCCACGGGTTGCGGTGTACAATGAGCAGTTCTTC. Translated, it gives CASSPRVAVYNEQFF.

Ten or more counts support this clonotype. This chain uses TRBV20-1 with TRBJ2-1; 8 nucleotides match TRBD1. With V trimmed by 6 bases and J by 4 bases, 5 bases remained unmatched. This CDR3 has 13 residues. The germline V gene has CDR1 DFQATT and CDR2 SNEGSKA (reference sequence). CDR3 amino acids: CSARGQVYNEQFF. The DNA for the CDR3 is TGCAGTGCAAGGGGACAGGTTTACAATGAGCAGTTCTTC.

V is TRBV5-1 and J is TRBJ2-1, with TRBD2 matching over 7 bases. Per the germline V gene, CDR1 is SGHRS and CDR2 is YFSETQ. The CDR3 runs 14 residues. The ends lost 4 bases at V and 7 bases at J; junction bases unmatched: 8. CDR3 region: CASSEGGVLNEQFF. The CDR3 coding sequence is TGCGCCAGCAGCGAGGGAGGGGTGTTGAATGAGCAGTTCTTC.

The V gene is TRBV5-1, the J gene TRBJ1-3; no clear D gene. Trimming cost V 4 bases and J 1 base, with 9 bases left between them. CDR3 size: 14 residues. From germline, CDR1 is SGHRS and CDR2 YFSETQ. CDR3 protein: CASSRGRSGNTIYF. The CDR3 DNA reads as TGCGCCAGCAGCCGAGGGCGGTCTGGAAACACCATATATTTT.

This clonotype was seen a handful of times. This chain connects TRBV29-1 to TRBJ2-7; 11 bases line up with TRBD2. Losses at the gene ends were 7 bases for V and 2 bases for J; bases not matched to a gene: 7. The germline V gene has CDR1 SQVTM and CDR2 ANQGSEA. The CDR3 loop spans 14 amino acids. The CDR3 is CSDRTSGHPYEQYF. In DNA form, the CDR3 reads TGCAGCGACAGGACTAGCGGGCACCCCTACGAGCAGTACTTC.

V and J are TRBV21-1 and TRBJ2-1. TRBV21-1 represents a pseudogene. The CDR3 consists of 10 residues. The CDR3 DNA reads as TGTGCCAGCAGCTCATCGGACCGGTTCTTC. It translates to CASSSSDRFF.